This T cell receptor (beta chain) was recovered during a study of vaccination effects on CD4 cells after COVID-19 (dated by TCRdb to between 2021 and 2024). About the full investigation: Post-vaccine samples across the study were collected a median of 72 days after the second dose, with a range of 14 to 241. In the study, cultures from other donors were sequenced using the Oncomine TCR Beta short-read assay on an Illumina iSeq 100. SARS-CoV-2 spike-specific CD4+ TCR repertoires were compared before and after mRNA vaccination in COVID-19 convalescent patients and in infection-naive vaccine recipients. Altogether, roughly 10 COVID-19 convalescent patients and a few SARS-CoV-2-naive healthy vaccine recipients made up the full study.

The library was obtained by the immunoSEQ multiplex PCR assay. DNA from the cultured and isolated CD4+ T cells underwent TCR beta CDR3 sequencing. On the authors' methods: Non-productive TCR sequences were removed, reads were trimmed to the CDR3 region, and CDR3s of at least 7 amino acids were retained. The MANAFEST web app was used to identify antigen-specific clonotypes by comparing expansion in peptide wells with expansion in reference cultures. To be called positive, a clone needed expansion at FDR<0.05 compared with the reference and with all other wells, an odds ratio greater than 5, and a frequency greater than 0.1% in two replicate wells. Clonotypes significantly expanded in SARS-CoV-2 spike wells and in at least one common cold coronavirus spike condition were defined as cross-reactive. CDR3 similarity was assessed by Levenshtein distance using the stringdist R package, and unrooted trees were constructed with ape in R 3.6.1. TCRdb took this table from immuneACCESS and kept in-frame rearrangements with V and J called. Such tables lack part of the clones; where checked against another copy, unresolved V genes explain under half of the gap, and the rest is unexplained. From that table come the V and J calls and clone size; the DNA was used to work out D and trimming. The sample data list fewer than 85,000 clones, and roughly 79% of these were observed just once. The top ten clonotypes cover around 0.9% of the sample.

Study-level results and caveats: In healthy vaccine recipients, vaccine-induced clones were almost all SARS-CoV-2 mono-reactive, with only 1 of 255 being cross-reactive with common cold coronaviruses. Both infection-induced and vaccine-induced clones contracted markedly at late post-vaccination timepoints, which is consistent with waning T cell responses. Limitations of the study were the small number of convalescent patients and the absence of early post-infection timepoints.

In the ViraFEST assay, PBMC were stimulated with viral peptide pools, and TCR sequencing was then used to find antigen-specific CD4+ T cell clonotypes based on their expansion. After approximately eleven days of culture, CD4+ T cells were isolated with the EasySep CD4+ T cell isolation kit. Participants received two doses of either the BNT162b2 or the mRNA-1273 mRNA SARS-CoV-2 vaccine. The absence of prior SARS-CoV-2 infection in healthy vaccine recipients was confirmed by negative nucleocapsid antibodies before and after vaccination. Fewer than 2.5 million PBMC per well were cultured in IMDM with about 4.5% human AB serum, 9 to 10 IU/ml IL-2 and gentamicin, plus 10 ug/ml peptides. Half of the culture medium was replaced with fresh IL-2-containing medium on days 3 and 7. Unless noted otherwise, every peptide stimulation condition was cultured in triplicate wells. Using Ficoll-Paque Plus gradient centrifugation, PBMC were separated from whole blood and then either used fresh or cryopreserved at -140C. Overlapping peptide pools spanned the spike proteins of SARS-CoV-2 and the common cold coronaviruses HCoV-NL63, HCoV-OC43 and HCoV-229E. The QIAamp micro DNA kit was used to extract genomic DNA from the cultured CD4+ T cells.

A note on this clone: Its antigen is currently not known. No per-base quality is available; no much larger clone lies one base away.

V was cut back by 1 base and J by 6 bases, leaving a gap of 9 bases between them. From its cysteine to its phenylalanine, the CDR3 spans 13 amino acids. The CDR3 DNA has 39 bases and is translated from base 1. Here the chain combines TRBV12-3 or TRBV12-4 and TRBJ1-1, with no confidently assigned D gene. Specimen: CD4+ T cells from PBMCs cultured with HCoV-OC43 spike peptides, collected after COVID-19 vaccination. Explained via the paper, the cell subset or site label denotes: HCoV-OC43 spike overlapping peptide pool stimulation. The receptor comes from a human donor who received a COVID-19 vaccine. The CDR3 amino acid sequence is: CASSLDPLAEAFF. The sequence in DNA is TGTGCCAGCAGTTTAGATCCATTGGCTGAAGCTTTCTTT.